The 26 T cell receptor beta chains below all came from one sample that was sequenced in a study of CD8+ T cells in alopecia areata. cDNA reverse transcribed from extracted RNA served as the sequencing template. Here immunoSEQ multiplex PCR was the method, and the copy in TCRdb shows in-frame clones only, minus some. Seen here are about 34,000 clones, 60% to 85% observed once, and the top ten hold over 15%. The sequencing sample was made of NKG2D-low CD8+ T cells sorted from blood. These receptors were collected from a human donor with alopecia areata.

The gene calls are TRBV29-1 and TRBJ2-3, with 8 nucleotides matching TRBD1. After removal of 6 bases from V and 0 bases from J, the junction contained 5 bases not matched to a gene. This CDR3 has 14 amino acids. Per the germline V gene, CDR1 is SQVTM and CDR2 is ANQGSEA. CDR3 sequence: CSVGQVSSTDTQYF. The CDR3 DNA is TGCAGCGTGGGACAGGTTTCAAGCACAGATACGCAGTATTTT.

This clone was seen just once. The V and J genes are TRBV28 and TRBJ1-1; 7 bases fit TRBD1. Germline V gene lookup returns CDR1 MDHEN and CDR2 SYDVKM. The CDR3 extends over 14 amino acids. The V gene end was trimmed by 5 bases and the J gene end by 2 bases; junction bases not matched to a gene: 5. The CDR3 bases are TGTGCCAGCAGTCCCGACAGGGAAAACACTGAAGCTTTCTTT. Translating gives CASSPDRENTEAFF.

This sequence joins TRBV4-2 and TRBJ2-5; 10 bases line up with TRBD2. CDR1 LGHNA and CDR2 YNFKEQ come from the germline V gene. CDR3 size: 17 residues. V trimming: 2 bases; J trimming: 2 bases; junction bases outside the gene matches: 8. The DNA for the CDR3 is TGTGCCAGCAGCCAACCTCCGGGACTAGCGAAACAAGAGACCCAGTACTTC. Protein product: CASSQPPGLAKQETQYF.

V gene TRBV7-3 combines with J gene TRBJ2-7, with 9 nucleotides matching TRBD1. The CDR3 runs to 13 residues. Unmatched junction bases numbered 2, after V lost 5 bases and J lost 3 bases. Germline values: CDR1 SGHTA, CDR2 FQGTGA. In DNA, the CDR3 is TGTGCCAGCAGCCCGGGACAGGGCTACGAGCAGTACTTC. This sequence encodes CASSPGQGYEQYF.

The rearrangement uses TRBV29-1 and TRBJ1-2, with 7 positions matching TRBD1. V shed 8 bases and J 0 bases; nucleotides not matched to a gene: 24. Germline-derived CDR1 and CDR2 are SQVTM and ANQGSEA. This CDR3 is built from 19 residues. CDR3 nucleotides: TGCAGCATTCCTATAACCTTTGTAAAAAACAGGGGCGCTAACTATGGCTACACCTTC. This translates into CSIPITFVKNRGANYGYTF.

This sequence joins TRBV4-1 and TRBJ2-7; 9 positions match TRBD1. Trimming took 3 bases from V and 4 from J; bases not matched to a gene: 13. The CDR3 is 17 amino acids. Germline CDR1 reads MGHRA; CDR2 reads YSYEKL. For the CDR3, the DNA is TGCGCCAGCAGCCAGGAATCCGACAGGGGGTTAAGTTACGAGCAGTACTTC. Its protein is CASSQESDRGLSYEQYF.

This clone is labeled as medium-sized. The chain couples TRBV18 to TRBJ2-1; possibly TRBD1 or TRBD2 for D (6 bases each). Per the germline V gene, CDR1 is KGHSH and CDR2 is LQKENI. The CDR3 is made up of 18 amino acids. V was cut by 6 bases and J by 2 bases, with 23 bases left in between. The CDR3 DNA reads TGTGCCAGCTCTCTCAAGGCCGGGGGCTACCCACCCTACAATGAGCAGTTCTTC. Protein product: CASSLKAGGYPPYNEQFF.

About this clone: A junction boundary mismatches the germline segment, possibly from a read error. The CDR3 sequence is CASRSQATQYF. The DNA of the CDR3 is TGTGCCAGTCGCAGTCAAGCGACCCAGTACTTC. The V gene is TRBV6-1, the J gene TRBJ2-5; D not certain. Germline V gene lookup returns CDR1 MNHNS and CDR2 SASEGT. The CDR3 spans 11 residues.

This chain links TRBV11-2 with TRBJ2-1; 8 positions match TRBD1. CDR3 length equals 16 residues. CDR1 and CDR2 (germline): SGHAT, FQNNGV. Unmatched junction bases numbered 10, after V lost 6 bases and J lost 3 bases. The CDR3 protein is CASRLPETGDYNEQFF. The CDR3 bases are TGTGCCAGCAGGTTACCCGAGACAGGGGACTACAATGAGCAGTTCTTC.

The J gene is TRBJ2-3, the V gene TRBV7-9; D gene uncertain. The CDR3 consists of 13 residues. Germline CDR1 is SEHNR and CDR2 is FQNEAQ (reference sequence). The V end lost 5 bases, the J end lost 5 bases, and 11 bases lay between the germline ends. In DNA form, the CDR3 reads TGTGCCAGCAGCCAAGCCAAATTAGATACGCAGTATTTT. Its translation: CASSQAKLDTQYF.

This chain links TRBV5-1 with TRBJ2-1; a possible D gene is TRBD1 (6 bases). The CDR3 extends over 15 amino acids. CDR1 SGHRS and CDR2 YFSETQ come from the germline V gene. The germline V and J ends were trimmed by 1 base and 2 bases, with 10 bases remaining between them. The DNA for the CDR3 is TGCGCCAGCAGCTTGACAGGGACAACCTACAATGAGCAGTTCTTC. Translation gives CASSLTGTTYNEQFF.

Only one count was recorded for this clone. For the CDR3, the DNA is TGTGCCAGCAGTTTCGCGGGACAGGGGACGGGAAGGGACGGGGCTAACTATGGCTACACCTTC. It codes for CASSFAGQGTGRDGANYGYTF. V gene TRBV28 combines with J gene TRBJ1-2; TRBD1 matches 10 bases. The CDR3 is 21 residues long. V lost 3 bases and J lost 0; bases outside the gene matches: 19. CDR1 MDHEN and CDR2 SYDVKM come from the germline V gene.

The CDR3 spells CASSIGAGYEQYF. The CDR3 DNA reads TGTGCCAGTAGTATAGGGGCTGGCTACGAGCAGTACTTC. The chain recombines TRBV19 with TRBJ2-7, with D unresolved. In germline, CDR1 is LNHDA, CDR2 SQIVND (reference sequence). CDR3 length: 13 amino acids. Deletions cut 1 base from V and 3 bases from J, with 7 bases between.

The chain combines TRBV5-4 with TRBJ2-7; 12 nucleotides line up with TRBD1. The CDR3 covers 15 residues. The trim removed 4 bases at V and 4 bases at J, leaving 6 bases unmatched. Germline V gene lookup returns CDR1 SGHNT and CDR2 YYREEE (reference sequence). CDR3 loop: CASSPGTGGGYEQYF. DNA for the CDR3: TGTGCCAGCAGCCCGGGGACAGGGGGCGGGTACGAGCAGTACTTC.

CDR3 in amino acids: CAWSVLGTGSYQPQHF. DNA for the CDR3: TGTGCCTGGAGCGTACTCGGGACAGGATCCTATCAGCCCCAGCATTTT. The chain joins TRBV30 to TRBJ1-5; 8 bases match TRBD1. V shed 3 bases and J 5 bases; nucleotides not matched to a gene: 12. CDR3 length equals 16 residues. Looked up from germline, CDR1 is GTSNPN and CDR2 is SVGIG (reference sequence).

The rearrangement links TRBV7-8 to TRBJ2-1; 8 bases match TRBD1. The V gene's germline CDR1 is SGHVS and CDR2 FQNEAQ. The CDR3 totals 16 residues. J lost 8 bases, V lost 0 bases, and 9 bases had no gene match. CDR3: CASSLARRGLGDEQFF. DNA of the CDR3: TGTGCCAGCAGCTTAGCCCGCAGGGGGCTTGGAGATGAGCAGTTCTTC.

This chain joins TRBV29-1 and TRBJ2-7; 8 bases align to TRBD2. The CDR3 has 14 residues. The germline CDR1 and CDR2 sequences are SQVTM and ANQGSEA. V dropped 3 bases and J dropped 0; count of bases not matched to a gene: 4. The CDR3 protein is CSVEERESSYEQYF. The CDR3 nucleotides are TGCAGCGTTGAGGAGCGGGAGTCCTCCTACGAGCAGTACTTC.

The chain has TRBV27 and TRBJ1-2; D is undetermined. Germline values: CDR1 MNHEY, CDR2 SMNVEV (reference sequence). CDR3 length equals 13 residues. V lost 1 base and J 3 bases, leaving 6 bases between the germline ends. The CDR3 DNA reads TGTGCCAGCAGTTTATACGGACACTATGGCTACACCTTC. It yields the protein CASSLYGHYGYTF.

This clone is deemed hyperexpanded. V gene TRBV6-4 combines with J gene TRBJ2-3, with a tentative D call TRBD2 (7 bases). The ends were cut back, 4 bases at V and 5 bases at J, with 13 bases in the middle. Germline CDR1 is MRHNA and CDR2 is SNTAGT. The CDR3 sequence is 14 residues long. The CDR3 nucleotides read TGTGCCAGCAGTGTGGCGGGGGCCGGAGATACGCAGTATTTT. This translates into CASSVAGAGDTQYF.

This clone has a handful of counts. The J gene is TRBJ2-1, the V gene TRBV7-9; 7 bases are a match to TRBD2. From germline, CDR1 is SEHNR and CDR2 FQNEAQ (reference sequence). This CDR3 spans 16 amino acids. V shed 2 bases, J shed 2 bases, and the junction held 6 bases outside the gene matches. The CDR3 sequence: CASSLLLAAPYNEQFF. The CDR3 DNA sequence: TGTGCCAGCAGCTTACTGCTAGCGGCCCCCTACAATGAGCAGTTCTTC.

The rearrangement uses TRBV25-1 and TRBJ2-5; D not resolved. The germline V and J ends were trimmed by 4 bases and 9 bases, with 12 bases remaining between them. This CDR3 region has 12 residues. Germline V lookup: CDR1 MGHDK, CDR2 SYGVNS. The CDR3 sequence is CASSGKNNAQYF. The DNA for the CDR3 is TGTGCCAGCAGTGGAAAAAATAATGCCCAGTACTTC. The complete variable domain, with remaining parts taken from reference TRBV25-1 and TRBJ2-5, reads EADIYQTPRYLVIGTGKKITLECSQTMGHDKMYWYQQDPGMELHLIHYSYGVNSTEKGDLSSESTVSRIRTEHFPLTLESARPSHTSQYLCASSGKNNAQYFGPGTRLLVL.

The V gene is TRBV7-9, the J gene TRBJ2-2; D is perhaps TRBD1 or TRBD2 (6 bases each). This CDR3 has 16 amino acids. The ends were cut back, 3 bases at V and 5 bases at J, with 16 bases in the middle. CDR1 and CDR2 from the germline V gene are SEHNR and FQNEAQ (reference sequence). The CDR3 protein is CASSFGGTDITGELFF. The DNA for the CDR3 is TGTGCCAGCAGCTTCGGGGGCACAGATATTACCGGGGAGCTGTTTTTT.

The chain combines TRBV27 with TRBJ2-7; 9 nucleotides match TRBD2. Germline V CDR1 and CDR2: MNHEY, SMNVEV (reference sequence). The CDR3 runs to 15 residues. J was trimmed by 6 bases and V by 10 bases; bases with no gene match: 16. DNA for the CDR3: TGTGCCACCCAAAACGTGGGCGGGAGGGTTCTCGAGCAGTACTTC. Its protein product is CATQNVGGRVLEQYF.

This clone was picked up one time. V gene TRBV4-2 combines with J gene TRBJ2-5, with TRBD1 identical over 7 bases. V lost 4 bases, J lost 4 bases, and 15 bases stayed unmatched. This CDR3 has 17 residues. Germline values: CDR1 LGHNA, CDR2 YNFKEQ. The DNA for the CDR3 is TGTGCCAGCAGCCCAACGGATGGGACAGCCTACCTAGAGACCCAGTACTTC. Translation: CASSPTDGTAYLETQYF.

The V call is TRBV29-1, the J call TRBJ2-7, with a tentative D call TRBD1 (7 bases). The CDR3 totals 15 residues. Trimming stripped 6 bases from V and 3 bases from J, with 21 bases between. CDR1 SQVTM and CDR2 ANQGSEA come from the germline V gene. CDR3 DNA sequence: TGCAGCGTCGAAATCGTCCAGGGGGGCGACTACGAGCAGTACTTC. Its translation: CSVEIVQGGDYEQYF.

The chain's CDR3 is CASSRPEVGNEQYF. The CDR3, as DNA: TGCGCCAGCAGCCGGCCGGAGGTGGGAAACGAGCAGTACTTC. The chain carries TRBV4-1 and TRBJ2-7; maybe TRBD2 (5 bases). The V and J ends lost 4 bases and 5 bases respectively, with 15 bases between them. The CDR3 extends over 14 amino acids. Germline V lookup: CDR1 MGHRA, CDR2 YSYEKL.